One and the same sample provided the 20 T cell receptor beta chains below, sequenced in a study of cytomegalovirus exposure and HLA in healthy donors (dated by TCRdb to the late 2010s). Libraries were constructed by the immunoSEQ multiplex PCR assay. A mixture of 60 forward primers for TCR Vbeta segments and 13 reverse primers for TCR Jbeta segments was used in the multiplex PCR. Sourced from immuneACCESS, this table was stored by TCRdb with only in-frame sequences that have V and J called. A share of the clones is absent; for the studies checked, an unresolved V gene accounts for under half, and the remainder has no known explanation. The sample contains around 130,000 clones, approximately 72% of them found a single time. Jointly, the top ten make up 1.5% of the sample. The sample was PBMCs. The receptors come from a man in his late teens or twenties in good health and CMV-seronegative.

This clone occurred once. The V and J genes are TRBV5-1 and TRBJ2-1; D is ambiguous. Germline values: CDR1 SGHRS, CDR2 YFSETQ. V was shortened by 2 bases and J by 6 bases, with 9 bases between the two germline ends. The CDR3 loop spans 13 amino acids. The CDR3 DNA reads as TGCGCCAGCAGCTTCATCGCTACCAATGAGCAGTTCTTC. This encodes CASSFIATNEQFF.

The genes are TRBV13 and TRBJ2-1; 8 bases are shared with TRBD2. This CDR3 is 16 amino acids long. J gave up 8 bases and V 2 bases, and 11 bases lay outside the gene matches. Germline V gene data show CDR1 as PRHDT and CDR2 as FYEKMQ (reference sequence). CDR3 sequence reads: CASSLNPGGQLDEQFF. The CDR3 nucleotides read TGTGCCAGCAGCTTAAACCCGGGAGGGCAGTTGGATGAGCAGTTCTTC.

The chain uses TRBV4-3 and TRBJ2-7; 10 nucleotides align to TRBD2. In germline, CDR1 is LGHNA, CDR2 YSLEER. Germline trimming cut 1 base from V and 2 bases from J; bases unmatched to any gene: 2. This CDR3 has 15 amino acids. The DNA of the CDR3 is TGCGCCAGCAGCCAAGGACTAGCGGGTCCCTACGAGCAGTACTTC. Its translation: CASSQGLAGPYEQYF.

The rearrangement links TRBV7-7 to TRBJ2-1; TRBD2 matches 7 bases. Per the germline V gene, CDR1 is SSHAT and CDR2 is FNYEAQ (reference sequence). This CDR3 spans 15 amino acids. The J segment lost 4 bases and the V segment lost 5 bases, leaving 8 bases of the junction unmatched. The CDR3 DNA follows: TGTGCCAGCAGCCCTTTGGGGGGGGGATACAATGAGCAGTTCTTC. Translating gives CASSPLGGGYNEQFF.

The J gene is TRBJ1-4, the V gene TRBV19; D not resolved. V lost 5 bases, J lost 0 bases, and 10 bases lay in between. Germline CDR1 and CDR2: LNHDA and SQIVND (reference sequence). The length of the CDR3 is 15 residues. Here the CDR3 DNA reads TGTGCCAGTAGTTGGGAGGGAACAACTAATGAAAAACTGTTTTTT. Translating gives CASSWEGTTNEKLFF.

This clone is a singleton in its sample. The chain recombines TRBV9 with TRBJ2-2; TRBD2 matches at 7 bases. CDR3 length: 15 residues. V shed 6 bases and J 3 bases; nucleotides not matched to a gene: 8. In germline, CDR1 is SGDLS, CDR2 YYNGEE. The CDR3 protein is CASKRDFSHTGELFF. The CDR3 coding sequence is TGTGCCAGCAAGCGGGACTTTAGTCACACCGGGGAGCTGTTTTTT.

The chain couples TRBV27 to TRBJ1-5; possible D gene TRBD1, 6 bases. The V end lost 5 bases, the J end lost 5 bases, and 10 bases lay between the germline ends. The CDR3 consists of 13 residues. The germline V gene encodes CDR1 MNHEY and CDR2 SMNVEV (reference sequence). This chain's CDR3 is CASSDRWHQPQHF. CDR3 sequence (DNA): TGTGCCAGCAGTGACAGGTGGCATCAGCCCCAGCATTTT.

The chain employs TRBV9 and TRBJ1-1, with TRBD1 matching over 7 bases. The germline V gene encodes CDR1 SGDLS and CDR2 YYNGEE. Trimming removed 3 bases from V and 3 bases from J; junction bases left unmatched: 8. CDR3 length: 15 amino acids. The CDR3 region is CASSAYRGRDTEAFF. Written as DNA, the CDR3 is TGTGCCAGCAGCGCCTACAGGGGTAGGGACACTGAAGCTTTCTTT. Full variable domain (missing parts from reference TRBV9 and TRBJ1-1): DSGVTQTPKHLITATGQRVTLRCSPRSGDLSVYWYQQSLDQGLQFLIQYYNGEERAKGNILERFSAQQFPDLHSELNLSSLELGDSALYFCASSAYRGRDTEAFFGQGTRLTVV.

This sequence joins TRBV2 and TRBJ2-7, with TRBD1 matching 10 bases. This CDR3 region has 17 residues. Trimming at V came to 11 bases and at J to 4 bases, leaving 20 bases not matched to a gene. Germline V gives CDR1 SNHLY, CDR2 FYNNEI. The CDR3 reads CAYTNSHSGTGVYEQYF. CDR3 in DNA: TGTGCCTATACCAATTCACACTCCGGGACAGGGGTGTACGAGCAGTACTTC.

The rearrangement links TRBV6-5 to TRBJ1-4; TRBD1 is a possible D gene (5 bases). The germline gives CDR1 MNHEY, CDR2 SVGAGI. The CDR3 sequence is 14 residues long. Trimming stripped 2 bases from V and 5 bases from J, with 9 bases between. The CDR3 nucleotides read TGTGCCAGCAGTTACGGCAGGGTAAATGAAAAACTGTTTTTT. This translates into CASSYGRVNEKLFF.

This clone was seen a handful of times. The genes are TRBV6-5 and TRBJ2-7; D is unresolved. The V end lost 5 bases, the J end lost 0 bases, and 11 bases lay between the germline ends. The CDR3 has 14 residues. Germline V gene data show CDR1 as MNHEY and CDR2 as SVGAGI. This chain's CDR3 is CASSPLIGSYEQYF. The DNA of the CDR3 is TGTGCCAGCAGTCCATTGATCGGCTCCTACGAGCAGTACTTC.

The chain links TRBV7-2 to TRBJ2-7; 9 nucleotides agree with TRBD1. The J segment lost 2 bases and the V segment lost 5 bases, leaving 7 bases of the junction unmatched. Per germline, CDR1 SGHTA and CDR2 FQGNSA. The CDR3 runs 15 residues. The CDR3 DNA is TGTGCCAGCAGCCCGGACAGGGGATACCCCTACGAGCAGTACTTC. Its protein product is CASSPDRGYPYEQYF. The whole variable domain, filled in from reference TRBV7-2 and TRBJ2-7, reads GAGVSQSPSNKVTEKGKDVELRCDPISGHTALYWYRQSLGQGLEFLIYFQGNSAPDKSGLPSDRFSAERTGGSVSTLTIQRTQQEDSAVYLCASSPDRGYPYEQYFGPGTRLTVT.

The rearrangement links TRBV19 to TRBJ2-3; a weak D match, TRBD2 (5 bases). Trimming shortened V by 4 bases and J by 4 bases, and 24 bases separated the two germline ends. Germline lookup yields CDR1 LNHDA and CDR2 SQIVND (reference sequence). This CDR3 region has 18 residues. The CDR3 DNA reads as TGTGCCAGTAGTACTCGCGGCTCACCGGGGTCATTCGCAGATACGCAGTATTTT. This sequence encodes CASSTRGSPGSFADTQYF.

The CDR3 nucleotides are TGTGCCAGCAGTCTCACCGGGACTGAAGCTTTCTTT. Residues: CASSLTGTEAFF. The chain has TRBV28 and TRBJ1-1; D gene unclear. Germline values: CDR1 MDHEN, CDR2 SYDVKM. The CDR3 is made up of 12 amino acids. Between the trimmed V and J ends, which lost 5 bases and 5 bases, there was a span of 9 bases.

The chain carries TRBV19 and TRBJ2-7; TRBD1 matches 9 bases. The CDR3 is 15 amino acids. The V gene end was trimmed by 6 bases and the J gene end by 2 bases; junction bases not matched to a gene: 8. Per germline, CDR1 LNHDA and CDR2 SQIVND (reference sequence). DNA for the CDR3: TGTGCCAGTAGCTACCTGGACAGGGGCCCCTACGAGCAGTACTTC. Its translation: CASSYLDRGPYEQYF.

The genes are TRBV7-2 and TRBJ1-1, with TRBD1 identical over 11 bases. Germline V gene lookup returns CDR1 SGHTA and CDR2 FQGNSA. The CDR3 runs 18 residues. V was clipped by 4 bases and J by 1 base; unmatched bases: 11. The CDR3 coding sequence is TGTGCCAGCAGCTACAGGGAGGGGGACAGGGGGAGGAACACTGAAGCTTTCTTT. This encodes CASSYREGDRGRNTEAFF.

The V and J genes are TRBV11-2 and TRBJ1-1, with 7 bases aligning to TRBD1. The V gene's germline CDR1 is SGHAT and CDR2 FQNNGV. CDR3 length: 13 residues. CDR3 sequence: CVTGDRAWTEAFF. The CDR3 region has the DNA TGTGTCACGGGTGACAGGGCATGGACTGAAGCTTTCTTT.

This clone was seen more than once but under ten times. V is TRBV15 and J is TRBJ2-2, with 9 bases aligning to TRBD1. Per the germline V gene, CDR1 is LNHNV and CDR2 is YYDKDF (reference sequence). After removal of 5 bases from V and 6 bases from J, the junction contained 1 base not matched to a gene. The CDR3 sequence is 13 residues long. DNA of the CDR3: TGTGCCACCAGCGGACAGGGGCCCGGGGAGCTGTTTTTT. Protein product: CATSGQGPGELFF.

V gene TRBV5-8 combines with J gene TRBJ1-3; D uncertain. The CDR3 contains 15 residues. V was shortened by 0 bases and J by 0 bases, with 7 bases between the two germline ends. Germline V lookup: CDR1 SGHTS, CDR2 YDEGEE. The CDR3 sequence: CASSLGATSGNTIYF. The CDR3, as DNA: TGTGCCAGCAGCTTGGGGGCGACCTCTGGAAACACCATATATTTT.

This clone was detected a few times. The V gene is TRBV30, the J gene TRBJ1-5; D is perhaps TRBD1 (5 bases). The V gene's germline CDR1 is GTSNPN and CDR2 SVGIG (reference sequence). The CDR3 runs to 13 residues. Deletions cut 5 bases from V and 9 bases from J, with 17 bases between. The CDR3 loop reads CAWATGVDGPQHF. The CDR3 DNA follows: TGTGCCTGGGCCACGGGGGTTGATGGGCCCCAGCATTTT. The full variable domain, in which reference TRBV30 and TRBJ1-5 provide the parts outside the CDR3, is SQTIHQWPATLVQPVGSPLSLECTVEGTSNPNLYWYRQAAGRGLQLLFYSVGIGQISSEVPQNLSASRPQDRQFILSSKKLLLSDSGFYLCAWATGVDGPQHFGDGTRLSIL.